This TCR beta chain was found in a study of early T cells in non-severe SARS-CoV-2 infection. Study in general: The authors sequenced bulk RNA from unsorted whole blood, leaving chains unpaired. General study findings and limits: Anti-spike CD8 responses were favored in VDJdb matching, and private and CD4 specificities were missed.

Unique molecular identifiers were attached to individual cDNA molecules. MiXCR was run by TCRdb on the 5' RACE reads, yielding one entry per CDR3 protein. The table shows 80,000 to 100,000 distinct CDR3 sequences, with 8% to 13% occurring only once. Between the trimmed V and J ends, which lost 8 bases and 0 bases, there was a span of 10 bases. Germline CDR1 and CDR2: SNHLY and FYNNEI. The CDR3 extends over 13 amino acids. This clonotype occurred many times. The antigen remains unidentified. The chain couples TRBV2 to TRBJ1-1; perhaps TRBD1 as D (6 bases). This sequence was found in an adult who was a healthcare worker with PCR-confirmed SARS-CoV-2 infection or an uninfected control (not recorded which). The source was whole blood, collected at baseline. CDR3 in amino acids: CASRGQLNTEAFF. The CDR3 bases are TGTGCCAGCCGAGGACAGCTGAACACTGAAGCTTTCTTT.